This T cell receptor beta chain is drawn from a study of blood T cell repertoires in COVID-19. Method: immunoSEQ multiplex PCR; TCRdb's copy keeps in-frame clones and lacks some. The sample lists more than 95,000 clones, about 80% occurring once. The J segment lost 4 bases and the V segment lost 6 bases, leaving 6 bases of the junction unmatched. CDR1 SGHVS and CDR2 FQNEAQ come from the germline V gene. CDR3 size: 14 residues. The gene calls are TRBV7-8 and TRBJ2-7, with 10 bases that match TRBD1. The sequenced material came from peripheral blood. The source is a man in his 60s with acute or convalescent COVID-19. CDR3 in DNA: TGTGCCAGCAGTGACAGGGGGCCTCAATACGAGCAGTACGTC. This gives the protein CASSDRGPQYEQYV.